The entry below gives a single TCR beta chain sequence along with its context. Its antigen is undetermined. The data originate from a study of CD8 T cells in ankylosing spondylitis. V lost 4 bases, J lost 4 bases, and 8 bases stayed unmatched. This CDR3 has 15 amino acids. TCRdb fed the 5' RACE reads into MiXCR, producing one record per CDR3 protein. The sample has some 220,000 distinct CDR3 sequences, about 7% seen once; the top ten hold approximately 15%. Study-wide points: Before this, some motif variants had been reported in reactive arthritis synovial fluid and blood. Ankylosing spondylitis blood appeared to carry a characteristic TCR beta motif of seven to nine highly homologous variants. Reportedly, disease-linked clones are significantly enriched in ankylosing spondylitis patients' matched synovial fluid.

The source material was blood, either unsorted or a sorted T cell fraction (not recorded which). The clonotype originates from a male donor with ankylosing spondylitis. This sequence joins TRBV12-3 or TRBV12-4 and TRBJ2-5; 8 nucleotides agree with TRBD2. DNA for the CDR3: TGTGCCAGCAGTTCACCCGGGGGGGGGCTAGAGACCCAGTACTTC. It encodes CASSSPGGGLETQYF.